The TCR beta chain described here comes from a study of T cell repertoires in cytomegalovirus infection. Looking at the study overall: It can be stated that public TCR beta signatures indicated CMV infection as well as a matching HLA type.

The J segment lost 4 bases and the V segment lost 4 bases, leaving 1 base of the junction unmatched. The CDR3 spans 14 residues. Study-wide findings and caveats: Predominance within the ex vivo response was attributable to HLA-C-restricted CMV-specific TCR beta clonotypes.

TCRdb processed the reads anew with MiXCR; each CDR3 protein has one entry. Counted here are about 530,000 distinct CDR3 sequences, approximately 26% occurring once; the ten biggest clones make up under 15%. This clonotype appeared a single time. Its specificity is unknown. This TCR was recovered from a human donor in good health (CMV status not recorded). Some clones in this sample may be carry-over from other donors' samples. The V gene is TRBV12-3 or TRBV12-4, the J gene TRBJ2-3, with TRBD2 matching over 11 bases. The sequenced material came from PBMCs. The CDR3 spells CASSSSGRSDTQYF. The CDR3, as DNA: TGTGCCAGCAGTTCTAGCGGGAGGTCAGATACGCAGTATTTT.